These 6 T cell receptor beta chains came from one sample sequenced in a study of CD8 T cells in ankylosing spondylitis. No antigen has been identified for these receptors. The study's findings and limits: A TCR beta motif of fewer than ten highly homologous variants appeared characteristic of ankylosing spondylitis blood.

TCRdb re-derived calls from the 5' RACE reads in MiXCR, one entry per CDR3 protein. Here the sample spans more than 600,000 distinct CDR3 sequences, 15% to 20% being singletons. The sample was blood, either unsorted or a sorted T cell fraction (not recorded which). These receptors all stem from a male donor with ankylosing spondylitis.

The V and J genes are TRBV6-1 and TRBJ2-2, with 9 bases that match TRBD1. The CDR3 spans 16 residues. V shed 6 bases, J shed 6 bases, and the junction held 11 bases outside the gene matches. The germline gives CDR1 MNHNS, CDR2 SASEGT. CDR3 amino acids: CASSPTGQGFSGELFF. The CDR3, as DNA: TGTGCCAGCAGCCCTACCGGACAGGGGTTTTCCGGGGAGCTGTTTTTT.

The chain is built from TRBV28 and TRBJ1-5, with TRBD1 identical over 7 bases. Germline assignment: CDR1 MDHEN and CDR2 SYDVKM. There are 14 residues in the CDR3. V dropped 5 bases and J dropped 5; count of bases not matched to a gene: 6. In nucleotides, the CDR3 is TGTGCCAGCAGTCCCGGACAGGCCTATCAGCCCCAGCATTTT. It yields the protein CASSPGQAYQPQHF.

Ten or more counts support this clonotype. This sequence joins TRBV20-1 and TRBJ2-1, with 14 nucleotides matching TRBD2. The CDR3 loop spans 15 amino acids. Trimming cost V 6 bases and J 12 bases; bases outside gene matches: 13. CDR1 is DFQATT and CDR2 is SNEGSKA in the germline V gene (reference sequence). In DNA, the CDR3 is TGCAGTGCACCGGGACTAGCGGGGGAGAGTTCTGGGCAGTTCTTC. Its translation: CSAPGLAGESSGQFF.

This clonotype was seen a few times. This sequence joins TRBV15 and TRBJ1-5, with 9 bases matching TRBD1. V gave up 5 bases and J gave up 5 bases; unmatched junction bases: 7. The CDR3 has 15 amino acids. The V gene's germline CDR1 is LNHNV and CDR2 YYDKDF (reference sequence). CDR3 residues: CATSADRGWHQPQHF. CDR3 bases: TGTGCCACCAGCGCGGACAGGGGTTGGCATCAGCCCCAGCATTTT.

V usage is TRBV20-1 and J usage is TRBJ1-4, with D perhaps matching TRBD1 (6 bases). The CDR3 totals 14 residues. Germline assignment: CDR1 DFQATT and CDR2 SNEGSKA (reference sequence). Trimming pared 2 bases from V and 6 bases from J, leaving 13 bases between. The CDR3 bases are TGCAGTGCTAGATACACAGGGTACGATGAAAAACTGTTTTTT. Protein product: CSARYTGYDEKLFF.

The chain couples TRBV19 to TRBJ2-5; 9 nucleotides align to TRBD1. The germline V gene has CDR1 LNHDA and CDR2 SQIVND (reference sequence). This CDR3 region has 17 residues. The V and J ends lost 4 bases and 1 base, in that order; junction bases with no gene match: 10. DNA of the CDR3: TGTGCCAGTAGTAAATCCGGGACAGGGTCACTCCAAGAGACCCAGTACTTC. Amino acid sequence: CASSKSGTGSLQETQYF.